Sequencing of this T cell receptor beta chain was carried out in a study of Ad26.COV2.S vaccination and SARS-CoV-2 variants. Specified treatment: 15 to 20 received Ad26.COV2.S at low or high dose, single or two shots; five or six received placebo; per-sample allocation not given. Samples were taken on day 63 after the first vaccine or placebo injection. An Ad26 vector that expressed Wuhan-strain SARS-CoV-2 spike constituted the vaccine. TCRdb's copy holds only in-frame clones and misses some; the assay was immunoSEQ multiplex PCR. This table has about 400,000 clones, around 93% appearing once. The CDR3 covers 10 residues. CDR1 and CDR2 from the germline V gene are DFQATT and SNEGSKA (reference sequence).

The rearrangement uses TRBV20-1 and TRBJ1-4; no firm D call. The material was peripheral blood, obtained in a trial of Ad26.COV2.S vaccine versus placebo. This clonotype was obtained from a person aged 18-65 years who received the Ad26.COV2.S COVID-19 vaccine or a placebo. DNA for the CDR3: TGCAGCCTGTCGTTCGGAAAACTGTTTTTT. This translates into CSLSFGKLFF.